Listed here are 28 T cell receptor beta chains from one sample, sequenced in a study of T cells in Graves' hyperthyroidism and ophthalmopathy. RNA transcripts yielded amplified TCR beta CDR3 regions. The HTBI primer set served for first-round RT-PCR of the TCR CDR3. TCRdb used MiXCR to reprocess the multiplex PCR reads, holding one entry per CDR3 protein. The sample records 96,000 or so distinct CDR3 sequences, over 50% being singletons. Input material: blood. These receptors were collected from a woman aged 40 to 50 with Graves' hyperthyroidism.

The chain employs TRBV14 and TRBJ2-5; 10 bases align to TRBD2. The CDR3 covers 16 residues. With 3 bases clipped from V and 7 bases from J, the junction kept 11 bases outside the gene matches. CDR1 SGHDN and CDR2 FVKESK come from the germline V gene. This CDR3 is CASSQRHGLAARTQYF. The CDR3 bases are TGTGCCAGCAGCCAGCGACATGGACTAGCGGCAAGGACCCAGTACTTC.

Details on this clonotype: One junction end does not reproduce the germline sequence, and a read error may be involved. The chain uses TRBV7-2 and TRBJ1-1; 9 nucleotides align to TRBD1. Germline CDR1 SGHTA, CDR2 FQGNSA. There are 11 residues in the CDR3. The CDR3 DNA is TGCGCCAGCAGCCCCGGGACAGGGGCTTTCTTT. It specifies CASSPGTGAFF.

The CDR3: CASRAGYTGETQYF. The CDR3 bases are TGCGCCAGCAGGGCAGGGTACACCGGGGAGACCCAGTACTTC. The chain carries TRBV10-2 and TRBJ2-5; maybe TRBD1 (5 bases). The CDR3 spans 14 residues. V was shortened by 6 bases and J by 5 bases, with 16 bases between the two germline ends. The germline V gene has CDR1 WSHSY and CDR2 SAAADI.

The chain couples TRBV29-1 to TRBJ1-4; TRBD1 matches 9 bases. Germline V lookup: CDR1 SQVTM, CDR2 ANQGSEA. V gave up 6 bases and J gave up 5 bases; unmatched junction bases: 7. The CDR3 totals 14 residues. The CDR3 coding sequence is TGCAGCGTAGGAACAGGGGGCCGGAATGAAAAACTGTTTTTT. It yields the protein CSVGTGGRNEKLFF.

This clonotype was detected many times. This chain connects TRBV12-3 or TRBV12-4 to TRBJ2-5, with D uncertain. The CDR3 spans 13 residues. The germline V and J ends were trimmed by 3 bases and 2 bases, with 7 bases remaining between them. This chain's CDR3 is CASSLMEQETQYF. The CDR3 region has the DNA TGTGCCAGCAGTTTGATGGAGCAAGAGACCCAGTACTTC.

This clonotype was seen repeatedly, ten times or more. The rearrangement links TRBV28 to TRBJ2-7; D is unclear. V was clipped by 4 bases and J by 6 bases, with 19 bases between them. The germline V gene encodes CDR1 MDHEN and CDR2 SYDVKM. The CDR3 loop spans 15 amino acids. CDR3 nucleotides: TGTGCCAGCAGTTCCGCCTCCGGGTCACGGCGCGAGCAGTACTTC. Translation gives CASSSASGSRREQYF.

This clonotype showed up many times. V and J are TRBV12-3 or TRBV12-4 and TRBJ1-6; D is uncertain. The CDR3 extends over 14 amino acids. With 4 bases removed from V and 3 bases from J, the gap between germline ends came to 7 bases. CDR3 in DNA: TGTGCCAGCAGTTCTCGGCACTATAATTCACCCCTCCACTTT. Protein product: CASSSRHYNSPLHF.

The CDR3 loop reads CASSAFSGTPSGANVLTF. As DNA, the CDR3 is TGTGCCAGCTCGGCATTTAGCGGGACTCCCTCTGGGGCCAACGTCCTGACTTTC. The chain carries TRBV7-2 and TRBJ2-6; TRBD2 matches 8 bases. The germline V gene has CDR1 SGHTA and CDR2 FQGNSA. The CDR3 spans 18 residues. Germline trimming cut 8 bases from V and 0 bases from J; bases unmatched to any gene: 12. The full variable domain, in which reference TRBV7-2 and TRBJ2-6 provide the parts outside the CDR3, is GAGVSQSPSNKVTEKGKDVELRCDPISGHTALYWYRQSLGQGLEFLIYFQGNSAPDKSGLPSDRFSAERTGGSVSTLTIQRTQQEDSAVYLCASSAFSGTPSGANVLTFGAGSRLTVL.

This chain links TRBV2 with TRBJ2-5; 10 bases agree with TRBD2. Per germline, CDR1 SNHLY and CDR2 FYNNEI. The length of the CDR3 is 15 residues. V shed 7 bases, J shed 7 bases, and the junction held 12 bases outside the gene matches. This CDR3 reads CASKTLGLAARTQYF. CDR3 in DNA: TGTGCCAGCAAGACCTTAGGACTAGCGGCAAGGACCCAGTACTTC.

A single count supports this clonotype. This sequence joins TRBV7-2 and TRBJ2-2, with 12 bases aligning to TRBD2. Germline V gene lookup returns CDR1 SGHTA and CDR2 FQGNSA. This CDR3 comprises 18 residues. The V and J ends lost 2 bases and 6 bases, in that order; junction bases with no gene match: 10. CDR3 sequence: CASSLNQLAGGWPGELFF. The CDR3 coding sequence is TGTGCCAGCAGCTTAAACCAACTAGCGGGAGGTTGGCCCGGGGAGCTGTTTTTT.

The gene calls are TRBV7-9 and TRBJ2-5; 13 bases are a match to TRBD2. V lost 5 bases and J lost 4; bases outside the gene matches: 7. There are 16 residues in the CDR3. CDR1 SEHNR and CDR2 FQNEAQ come from the germline V gene (reference sequence). The CDR3 bases are TGTGCCAGCAGCCCAAGTCGGACTAGCGGGAGAGAGACCCAGTACTTC. Protein sequence: CASSPSRTSGRETQYF.

This clonotype was observed at least ten times. J is TRBJ2-7 and V is TRBV4-2, with D maybe TRBD2 (5 bases). CDR3 length: 15 residues. Trimming took 0 bases from V and 4 from J, leaving 13 bases between them. CDR1 and CDR2 from the germline V gene are LGHNA and YNFKEQ. The CDR3 bases are TGTGCCAGCAGCCAAGACCGAGTAGGGAGATACGAGCAGTACTTC. It yields the protein CASSQDRVGRYEQYF.

The gene calls are TRBV7-2 and TRBJ2-7; weak D call: TRBD2 (5 bases). V gave up 6 bases and J gave up 2 bases, with 20 bases separating them. The CDR3 loop spans 16 amino acids. CDR1 and CDR2 (germline): SGHTA, FQGNSA. In DNA, the CDR3 is TGTGCCAGCAGTTTGGCAGAGGGTAAGCACCCCTACGAGCAGTACTTC. This codes for CASSLAEGKHPYEQYF.

This chain joins TRBV2 and TRBJ1-1; 8 bases align to TRBD1. The trim removed 6 bases at V and 0 bases at J, leaving 9 bases unmatched. This CDR3 has 16 amino acids. Germline lookup yields CDR1 SNHLY and CDR2 FYNNEI. CDR3 DNA: TGTGCCAGCAGCACCCGAGGACAGGGACTGAACACTGAAGCTTTCTTT. The encoded protein is CASSTRGQGLNTEAFF.

On this clonotype: The limits of the CDR3 on the DNA are not certain, so only TCRdb's listed CDR3 is given. The genes are TRBV12-3 or TRBV12-4 and TRBJ2-6; the table gives TRBD1 as D, unverified against the DNA. Both ends counted, the CDR3 spans 16 residues. The CDR3 protein is CASSSGTGQTWLHLRF.

The chain employs TRBV5-1 and TRBJ1-4, with D possibly being TRBD1 (6 bases). Trimming removed 3 bases at V and 5 bases at J, with 17 bases between. Germline V lookup: CDR1 SGHRS, CDR2 YFSETQ. CDR3 length: 16 residues. For the CDR3, the DNA is TGCGCCAGCAGCTCTACCCCTGGACAGCCGAATGAAAAACTGTTTTTT. Protein: CASSSTPGQPNEKLFF.

The V call is TRBV6-1, the J call TRBJ2-3; D is ambiguous. In germline, CDR1 is MNHNS, CDR2 SASEGT. The CDR3 totals 15 residues. V was pared by 8 bases and J by 5 bases, with 20 bases between. The CDR3 protein is CASGSLPSAIDTQYF. In DNA form, the CDR3 reads TGTGCCAGCGGTTCCCTACCGTCCGCCATAGATACGCAGTATTTT.

V is TRBV6-1 and J is TRBJ2-7, with 12 bases fitting TRBD1. Unmatched junction bases numbered 4, after V lost 3 bases and J lost 4 bases. Looked up from germline, CDR1 is MNHNS and CDR2 is SASEGT. The CDR3 spans 15 residues. DNA of the CDR3: TGTGCCAGCAGTGAGGGACAGGGGGCCGGGTACGAGCAGTACTTC. Its protein product is CASSEGQGAGYEQYF.

Here the CDR3 reads CSARHYFEAFF. DNA for the CDR3: TGCAGTGCTAGACACTACTTTGAAGCTTTCTTT. V usage is TRBV20-1 and J usage is TRBJ1-1, with D unresolved. Germline CDR1 and CDR2: DFQATT and SNEGSKA (reference sequence). This CDR3 has 11 residues. V lost 2 bases, J lost 7 bases, and 8 bases lay in between.

A remark on this clonotype: This may stem from a read error, because a much larger clone lies one nucleotide away. The V and J genes are TRBV20-1 and TRBJ1-5; tentative D call: TRBD1 (5 bases). Germline V CDR1 and CDR2: DFQATT, SNEGSKA (reference sequence). This CDR3 region has 15 residues. V shed 6 bases and J shed 0 bases, with 15 bases lying between them. Here the CDR3 DNA reads TGCAGTGCCCAGCAGGGTGGGGATAGCAATCAGCCCCAGCATTTT. Amino acids: CSAQQGGDSNQPQHF.

This clonotype appeared once. This chain uses TRBV20-1 with TRBJ1-1; D is undetermined. V lost 6 bases to trimming and J lost 7 bases, with 9 bases between them. This CDR3 has 10 residues. Germline lookup yields CDR1 DFQATT and CDR2 SNEGSKA (reference sequence). CDR3 sequence (DNA): TGCAGTGCCCCCGAGGGTGAAGCTTTCTTT. The encoded protein is CSAPEGEAFF.

For this clonotype: A clone one base away is much larger, so this may be a read error. The rearrangement uses TRBV4-2 and TRBJ2-7, with 8 bases matching TRBD2. This CDR3 contains 15 residues. Germline assignment: CDR1 LGHNA and CDR2 YNFKEQ. CDR3 region: CAGSQDLSGSYEQYF. The CDR3 DNA follows: TGTGCCGGCAGCCAAGATCTAAGCGGGAGCTACGAGCAGTACTTC.

The chain combines TRBV6-5 with TRBJ1-5, with 7 bases that match TRBD1. This CDR3 is 14 amino acids long. The ends lost 9 bases at V and 5 bases at J; junction bases unmatched: 10. Germline assignment: CDR1 MNHEY and CDR2 SVGAGI. In DNA, the CDR3 is TGTGCCAGTCAGGGGACAGCGGGTCATCAGCCCCAGCATTTT. This sequence encodes CASQGTAGHQPQHF.

This chain joins TRBV7-9 and TRBJ2-3; D uncertain. The CDR3 loop spans 14 amino acids. Germline assignment: CDR1 SEHNR and CDR2 FQNEAQ (reference sequence). Trimming took 0 bases from V and 1 from J, leaving 5 bases between them. CDR3 amino acids: CASSLAGRTDTQYF. CDR3 DNA: TGTGCCAGCAGCTTAGCGGGCCGCACAGATACGCAGTATTTT.

This chain uses TRBV19 with TRBJ1-4; D unclear. Between the trimmed V and J ends, which lost 2 bases and 7 bases, there was a span of 2 bases. Germline CDR1 is LNHDA and CDR2 is SQIVND (reference sequence). The CDR3 totals 11 residues. Here the CDR3 reads CASSILEKLFF. The CDR3 DNA reads as TGTGCCAGTAGTATACTTGAAAAACTGTTTTTT.

This clonotype turned up a few times. The chain uses TRBV7-9 and TRBJ1-4; 7 nucleotides match TRBD1. Germline V gene lookup returns CDR1 SEHNR and CDR2 FQNEAQ (reference sequence). The J segment lost 3 bases and the V segment lost 6 bases, leaving 13 bases of the junction unmatched. The CDR3 totals 17 residues. This CDR3 reads CASRFIPGGTSNEKLFF. For the CDR3, the DNA is TGTGCCAGCAGGTTTATCCCAGGGGGAACCTCTAATGAAAAACTGTTTTTT.

As to this clonotype: The CDR3 carries no conserved terminal phenylalanine or tryptophan, so it likely arises from a read error. The rearrangement links TRBV12-3 or TRBV12-4 to TRBJ2-2; 11 bases agree with TRBD2. The J segment lost 8 bases and the V segment lost 6 bases, leaving 17 bases of the junction unmatched. The CDR3 consists of 18 residues. CDR3 protein: CASRPSSGRPEEAGELFS. The CDR3 DNA reads as TGTGCCAGCAGACCTTCTAGCGGGAGGCCAGAGGAGGCGGGGGAGCTGTTTTCT.

The chain combines TRBV29-1 with TRBJ2-6; the D gene is possibly TRBD2 (6 bases). This CDR3 is built from 12 residues. From germline, CDR1 is SQVTM and CDR2 ANQGSEA. V dropped 8 bases and J dropped 5 bases, with 10 bases sitting between them. CDR3 sequence (DNA): TGCAGCTTCCGGGGGAGGGCCAACGTCCTGACTTTC. Its translation: CSFRGRANVLTF. Complete variable domain (other parts from reference TRBV29-1 and TRBJ2-6): SAVISQKPSRDICQRGTSLTIQCQVDSQVTMMFWYRQQPGQSLTLIATANQGSEATYESGFVIDKFPISRPNLTFSTLTVSNMSPEDSSIYLCSFRGRANVLTFGAGSRLTVL.